This T cell receptor beta chain was sequenced during a study of T cells in narcolepsy. Clones were sequenced by immunoSEQ multiplex PCR, and TCRdb holds only the in-frame ones, with some missing. The sample lists 13,000 or so clones; roughly nine tenths were seen once. The CDR3 totals 12 residues. V was trimmed by 6 bases and J by 4 bases, leaving 10 bases between them. Germline V gene data show CDR1 as ENHRY and CDR2 as SYGVKD. The specimen was CD45RA- memory CD4+ T cells from PBMCs. This receptor was identified in a human donor with narcolepsy. The chain has TRBV10-3 and TRBJ2-7, with D maybe TRBD1 (6 bases). The CDR3 nucleotides read TGTGCCATCAGCGCAACAGGGTACGAGCAGTACTTC. Translated: CAISATGYEQYF.